This T cell receptor (beta chain) was documented in a study of post-analysis software for immune sequencing data (dated by TCRdb to the mid-2010s). In the study overall: Recorded disease courses included relapsing-remitting, secondary progressive and progressive-relapsing multiple sclerosis, with some patients lacking subtype annotation. A subset of samples was prepared in parallel using single-end sample barcoding, then pooled and co-amplified after Illumina adapter ligation. Patient repertoires were compared against ten to twelve previously published healthy control repertoires from donors aged about 6 to 27 years. General study outcomes and caveats: Patients showed significantly higher frequencies than controls for several TRBV segments, among them TRBV5-6, TRBV5-1 and TRBV20-1. Direct clustering with F measure revealed strong co-clustering of samples prepared in the same batch, which led to a batch-effect correction. The multiple sclerosis patient group was slightly younger than the control group. Normalized Chao1 diversity was significantly lower in multiple sclerosis patients than controls, suggesting substantial peripheral T-cell clonal expansion.

This clonotype was observed a handful of times. No cognate antigen has been identified for it. The sample holds no much larger clone one base away, and base qualities are not on file. To demonstrate the VDJtools post-analysis software, the study profiled TCR beta repertoires from the peripheral blood of 10 to 15 young patients with multiple sclerosis. The patients with multiple sclerosis were children and adolescents between roughly 6 and 17 years of age. From V the trimming removes 7 bases and from J it removes 5 bases, while the gene matches leave 13 bases of the junction unaccounted for. From its cysteine to its phenylalanine, the CDR3 spans 16 amino acids. Only CDR3 DNA remains: 48 bases, in frame from the first base. Per the germline V gene, MDHEN is the CDR1 and SYDVKM is the CDR2. Library method: PCR. Reads for this sample came from an Illumina HiSeq 2500. Unique molecular identifiers were incorporated into TCR beta cDNA libraries to reduce PCR and sequencing biases. Some 500,000 cDNA molecules were obtained per 1 to 10 million input T cells, so each molecule approximated one T cell. Patient libraries were prepared and sequenced with the same protocol used for the earlier healthy control dataset. Within a given batch, samples were prepared together, multiplexed and sequenced on the same HiSeq lane. In the source study's methods: MIGEC handled the raw barcoded reads, throwing out single-read molecular identifier groups before consensus assembly and CDR3 extraction. Clonotype tables were post-analysed with VDJtools, normalizing diversity by down-sampling all datasets to the smallest sample size. Repertoire overlap clustering matched CDR3 amino acid but not nucleotide sequences to correct batch-related cross-sample contamination. The public reads were reanalyzed by TCRdb: fastp trimming at Q25, MiXCR alignment, in-frame beta chains only. For every CDR3 protein sequence, its rows merge into one entry that carries the most common genes and DNA. The V and J calls were not made by the authors but by TCRdb's processing. The sample includes 350,000 to 500,000 distinct CDR3 sequences, with 39% observed a single time. 6.5% to 8% of the sample comes from the top ten.

The rearranged segments are TRBV28 and TRBJ2-5; 10 middle bases align to TRBD1. Sequencing was performed on blood. The TCR was taken from a girl under 10 years old with multiple sclerosis. The DNA sequence is given as TGTGCCAGCACCCCTCAGGGACAGGGGCCTAGGGAGACCCAGTACTTC. Translated, this is CASTPQGQGPRETQYF. The entire variable domain, with the stretches around the CDR3 drawn from the reference TRBV28 and TRBJ2-5 proteins, is DVKVTQSSRYLVKRTGEKVFLECVQDMDHENMFWYRQDPGLGLRLIYFSYDVKMKEKGDIPEGYSVSREKKERFSLILESASTNQTSMYLCASTPQGQGPRETQYFGPGTRLLVL.